This T cell receptor (beta chain) was captured in a study of blood T cell repertoires in COVID-19. Across the study: The United States, Italy and Spain were the sources of the acute and convalescent COVID-19 samples. Sample material is recorded as cDNA or gDNA derived from T cells, B-cell-depleted T cells, or PBMCs.

As processed by the authors: Amplification with reference gene primers provided the estimates of nucleated cell counts. Some clones are missing from TCRdb's copy, which holds only in-frame ones; the method was immunoSEQ multiplex PCR. V and J calls and clone size are those listed in that table; D and trimming were worked out from the DNA. The sample yields 11,000 to 15,000 clones, 83% seen once. Trimming shortened V by 8 bases and J by 8 bases, and 15 bases separated the two germline ends. This CDR3 is 13 amino acids long. Germline CDR1 and CDR2: SNHLY and FYNNEI. The sample consisted of peripheral blood. The rearrangement uses TRBV2 and TRBJ1-4; D is unclear. This TCR was recovered from a woman aged 60-75 years with acute or convalescent COVID-19. The CDR3, as DNA: TGTGCCAGCGAGGCGGGCCGTGGCGAAAAACTGTTTTTT. Its translation: CASEAGRGEKLFF.